The T cell receptor beta chain under discussion was sequenced for a study of T-cell memory formation after mild COVID-19 (dated by TCRdb to 2020 to 2023). About the study as a whole: TCR sequence clusters from the two donors were largely donor specific. The cohort comprised two young, previously healthy adult volunteers, one female and one male. In two donors, T-cell clones that expanded and contracted after mild COVID-19 were tracked by sequencing TCRalpha and TCRbeta repertoires over time.

The paper as a whole reports these results and caveats: Whether the second-wave clones peaking on day 37 were SARS-CoV-2 specific was not confirmed. Some responding clones were detected in pre-infection memory, suggesting pre-existing cross-reactive memory T cells joined the SARS-CoV-2 response. The study covered only a couple of mild cases, and larger cohorts including severe cases with pre-infection samples were considered necessary. Contracting CD4+ clones appeared mostly in the CM and EM memory subsets, whereas CD8+ clones were enriched in EMRA. Clones contracting from day 15 to 85 had balanced CD4/CD8 phenotypes, while a second wave expanding from day 15 to 37 was biased towards CD4+.

The germline V gene (reference sequence) yields SGHKS for CDR1 and YYEKEE for CDR2. V is clipped by 0 bases and J by 6 bases, and the sequence between their germline boundaries is 13 bases long. The CDR3 runs 14 residues from the cysteine to the phenylalanine. Only the CDR3 part of the read is kept: 42 bases, read in frame from the first base. Notes on this clonotype: The antigen this receptor binds is unknown. One base away there is no much larger clone; base qualities are not given.

PBMCs were isolated by Ficoll-Paque density gradient centrifugation. Data came from an Illumina NovaSeq 6000. TCRalpha and TCRbeta cDNA libraries were constructed by 5'RACE with constant-segment primers, with sample barcodes and unique molecular identifiers being introduced. RNA was extracted from every sample with Trizol reagent. Libraries were amplified in two PCR steps, with a second sample barcode and Illumina TruSeq adapters added in the second step. The libraries were sequenced on an Illumina NovaSeq using 2 x 150 bp paired-end reads. Per the source publication's procedure: Demultiplexing of reads and collapsing into UMI-guided consensus sequences were performed with migec v1.2.7. With mixcr v2.1.11, UMI consensuses were aligned to TRA and TRB V and J templates and assembled into clonotypes. Expanded or contracted clonotypes were those called significant by both edgeR and NoisET, with noise models trained on biological replicates. For edgeR calls, the cutoffs were a false discovery rate-adjusted p below 0.01 and a log2 fold-change threshold of 1. As an exploratory analysis of dynamics, max-normalized trajectories of the 1000 most abundant clonotypes were examined by PCA with hierarchical clustering. Each responding clone was given a CD4 or CD8 phenotype based on the CD4+ and CD8+ repertoires, which had been sequenced separately. TCRdb redid the processing of the public reads, applying fastp at Q25 and MiXCR, and retained in-frame beta chains. Every entry covers one CDR3 protein and lists the most common genes and DNA from its rows. The V and J calls follow TCRdb's processing rather than the paper's. In all, the sample holds around 410,000 distinct CDR3 sequences, and more than 20% of those were seen once. Approximately 14% of the sample is in the top ten clones.

In this chain, TRBV5-5 is recombined with TRBJ2-7; the D gene cannot be resolved reliably. Sequencing used PBMCs or a T cell subset sorted from them (not recorded which). This sequence originates from an adult woman who had mild COVID-19 (a few samples of this study predate the infection). The sample titles of this study are shuffled in the database, so cell type and time point are left out; the donor was told from shared clones. The CDR3 region has the sequence CASSLDLRVGEQYF. The DNA is as follows: TGTGCCAGCAGCTTGGACCTCCGAGTAGGCGAGCAGTACTTC.